This T cell receptor (beta chain) is from a study of shared clonotypes between healthy human individuals. Germline V lookup: CDR1 SEHNR, CDR2 FQNEAQ (reference sequence). The CDR3 spans 12 residues. V was cut by 1 base and J by 7 bases, with 5 bases left in between. Concerning this clone itself: This specimen includes other DNA sequences encoding the same CDR3.

Profiling relied on immunoSEQ multiplex PCR, and the TCRdb table lists in-frame clones only, not all of them. The sample yields a few million clones, over 85% seen once. This TCR came from a man younger than 35 in good health. Some clones in this sample may be carry-over from other donors' samples. What was sequenced was naive CD4+ T cells from PBMCs. The sample's subset: CD45RA+ positively selected. This chain joins TRBV7-9 and TRBJ2-1; the D is unclear. The CDR3: CASSLVGNEQFF. CDR3 sequence (DNA): TGTGCCAGCAGCTTAGTGGGAAATGAGCAGTTCTTC.